This entry is about one TCR beta chain. The count of this clone is one. Its antigen has not been determined. Qualities for individual bases were not recorded, and no much larger clone is one base off. The immunoSEQ Assay, a bias-controlled multiplex PCR, was used to amplify TCRbeta CDR3 regions from genomic DNA. In the original analysis: The number of nucleated cells in each sample was estimated from the amplification of reference gene primers within the assay. To quantify the absolute abundance of each unique TCRbeta CDR3 rearrangement, sequence reads were collapsed and filtered. For each sample, productive Simpson clonality was calculated by taking the square root of Simpson's diversity index across productive rearrangements. TCRdb mirrors the immuneACCESS table, restricted to in-frame sequences. Some clones are absent from its copies; in checked studies, under half trace to an unresolved V gene, and the reason for the others is unknown. For V, J and clone size, that table is used; D and trimming come from the DNA. In all, the sample holds about 61,000 clones, and around 73% of those were seen once. Jointly, the top ten make up roughly 21% of the sample.

The sample originates from a study of blood T cell repertoires in COVID-19 (dated by TCRdb to about 2020). As for the study more broadly: Collaborator samples came from the United States, Italy and Spain and covered acute and convalescent phases of COVID-19. Nearly every sample came with metadata listing a de-identified subject ID, COVID-19 status, age in years and sex. The repertoires were made available in a free public database intended to serve as a resource for research on the immune response to SARS-CoV-2. Deeply sampled blood TCRbeta repertoires from subjects exposed to, actively infected with, or recovered from COVID-19 were included in the dataset. Where available, HLA class I and class II types were obtained from metadata supplied by the sample provider rather than from assay-based typing. The material from the prospective study consisted of cDNA or gDNA derived from T cells, B-cell-depleted T cells, or PBMCs. Samples came from the ongoing ImmuneRACE study (first 160 participants) plus 1,254 subjects from 6 global collaborators. The full study reports these points: The amount of clinical and demographic metadata varied by source and participant and was provided uncurated.

The collaborating institutions used their own protocols to collect whole blood in K2EDTA tubes. For TCRbeta analysis, collaborators shipped samples in one of three forms: frozen whole blood, isolated PBMCs, or DNA extracted from either of those sample types. Sequencing input: peripheral blood. This clonotype originated in an elderly man with active or convalescent COVID-19.

This receptor has the CDR3 CASSWGQFYTDTQYF. The nucleotide sequence reads TGTGCCAGCAGTTGGGGACAGTTTTACACAGATACGCAGTATTTT. The receptor chain draws on TRBV6-5 and TRBJ2-3, with 7 bases aligning to TRBD1. Here V drops 4 bases and J drops 2 bases, and the junction holds 6 bases not matched to any gene. The CDR3 contains 15 residues, cysteine and phenylalanine counted. Only the CDR3 portion is preserved as DNA: 45 bases, with reading frame beginning at the first base. The germline V gene encodes CDR1 MNHEY and CDR2 SVGAGI.